This TCR beta chain was profiled in a study of T cell repertoires in cytomegalovirus infection. Study information: Public TCR beta signatures marked donors with CMV infection and the matching HLA. Overall study results and limits: The ex vivo response was dominated by HLA-C-restricted CMV-specific TCR beta clonotypes.

There are a few counts of this clonotype. What it binds is not known. TCRdb recomputed calls from the reads with MiXCR, one row per CDR3 protein. The table shows around 95,000 distinct CDR3 sequences, with around 28% occurring only once. This CDR3 spans 15 amino acids. V was shortened by 6 bases and J by 0 bases, with 13 bases between the two germline ends. Germline V gene lookup returns CDR1 MDHEN and CDR2 SYDVKM. The receptor was derived from a human donor in good health (CMV status not recorded). Some clones in this sample may be carry-over from other donors' samples. Source: CD8+ T cells from cultured PBMCs, taken from culture after CMV antigen stimulation. The V call is TRBV28, the J call TRBJ2-3, with D perhaps assigned TRBD1 or TRBD2 (5 bases each). As DNA, the CDR3 is TGTGCCAGCAGACAGGACTCCACTAGCACAGATACGCAGTATTTT. Translation: CASRQDSTSTDTQYF.